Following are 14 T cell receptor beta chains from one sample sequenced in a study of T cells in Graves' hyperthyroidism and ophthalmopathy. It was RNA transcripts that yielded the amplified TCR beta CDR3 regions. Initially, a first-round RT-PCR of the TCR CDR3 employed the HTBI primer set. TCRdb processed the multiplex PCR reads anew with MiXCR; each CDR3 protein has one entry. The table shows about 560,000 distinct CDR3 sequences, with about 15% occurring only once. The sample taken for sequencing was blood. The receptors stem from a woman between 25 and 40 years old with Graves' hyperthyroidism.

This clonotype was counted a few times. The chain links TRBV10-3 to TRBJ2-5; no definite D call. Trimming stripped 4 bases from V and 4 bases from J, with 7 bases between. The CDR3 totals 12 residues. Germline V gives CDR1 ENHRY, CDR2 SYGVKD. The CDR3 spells CAISGDGETQYF. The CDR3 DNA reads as TGTGCCATCAGTGGTGACGGAGAGACCCAGTACTTC.

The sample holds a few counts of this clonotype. CDR3 sequence reads: CASSQRPFTSENYNEQFF. CDR3 bases: TGTGCCAGCAGCCAACGCCCCTTCACTAGCGAGAACTACAATGAGCAGTTCTTC. The V and J genes are TRBV14 and TRBJ2-1; TRBD2 matches 7 bases. J was trimmed by 3 bases and V by 2 bases; bases with no gene match: 13. CDR1 and CDR2 from the germline V gene are SGHDN and FVKESK. CDR3 length equals 18 residues.

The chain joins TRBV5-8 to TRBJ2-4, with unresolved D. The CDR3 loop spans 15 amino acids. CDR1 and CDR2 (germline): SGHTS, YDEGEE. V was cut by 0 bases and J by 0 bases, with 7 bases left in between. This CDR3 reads CASSLGTVAKNIQYF. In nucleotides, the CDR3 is TGTGCCAGCAGCTTGGGCACGGTAGCCAAAAACATTCAGTACTTC.

The CDR3 is CASSSIAVNTGELFF. In nucleotides, the CDR3 is TGCGCCAGCAGCTCAATAGCGGTAAACACCGGGGAGCTGTTTTTT. The V gene is TRBV5-1, the J gene TRBJ2-2, with a tentative D call TRBD2 (6 bases). The CDR3 consists of 15 residues. With 3 bases removed from V and 2 bases from J, the gap between germline ends came to 11 bases. CDR1 and CDR2 from the germline V gene are SGHRS and YFSETQ.

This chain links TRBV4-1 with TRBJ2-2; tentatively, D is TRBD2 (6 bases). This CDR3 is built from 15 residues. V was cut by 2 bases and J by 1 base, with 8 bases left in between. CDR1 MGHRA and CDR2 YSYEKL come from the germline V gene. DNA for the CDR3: TGCGCCAGCAGCCAACAGCGGGTGAACACCGGGGAGCTGTTTTTT. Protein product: CASSQQRVNTGELFF.

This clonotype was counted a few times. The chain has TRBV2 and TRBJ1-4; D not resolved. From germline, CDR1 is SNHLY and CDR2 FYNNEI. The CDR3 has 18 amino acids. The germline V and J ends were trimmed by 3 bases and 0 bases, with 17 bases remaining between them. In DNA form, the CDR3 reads TGTGCCAGCAGTGATGAGGCAATATCTGAAGCAACTAATGAAAAACTGTTTTTT. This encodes CASSDEAISEATNEKLFF.

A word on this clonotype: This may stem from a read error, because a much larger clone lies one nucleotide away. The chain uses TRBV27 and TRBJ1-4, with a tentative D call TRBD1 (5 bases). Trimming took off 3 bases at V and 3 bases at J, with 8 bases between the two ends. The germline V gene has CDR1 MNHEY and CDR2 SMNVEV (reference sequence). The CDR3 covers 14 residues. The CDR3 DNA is TGTGCCAGCAGTTTTGGCAGGGCTAATGAAAAACTGTTTTTT. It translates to CASSFGRANEKLFF.

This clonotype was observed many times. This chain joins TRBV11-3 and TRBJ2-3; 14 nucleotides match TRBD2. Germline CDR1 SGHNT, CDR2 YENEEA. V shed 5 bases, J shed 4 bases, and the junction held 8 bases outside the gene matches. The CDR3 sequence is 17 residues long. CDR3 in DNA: TGTGCCAGCAGCCTAGGGACTAGCGGGAGAGGGGCAGATACGCAGTATTTT. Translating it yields CASSLGTSGRGADTQYF.

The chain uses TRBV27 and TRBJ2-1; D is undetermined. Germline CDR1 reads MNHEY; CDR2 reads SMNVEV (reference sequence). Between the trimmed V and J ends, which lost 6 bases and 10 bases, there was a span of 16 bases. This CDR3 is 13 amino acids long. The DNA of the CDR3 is TGTGCCAGCAGACTAAGGCGGTGGAAAGAGCAGTTCTTC. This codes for CASRLRRWKEQFF.

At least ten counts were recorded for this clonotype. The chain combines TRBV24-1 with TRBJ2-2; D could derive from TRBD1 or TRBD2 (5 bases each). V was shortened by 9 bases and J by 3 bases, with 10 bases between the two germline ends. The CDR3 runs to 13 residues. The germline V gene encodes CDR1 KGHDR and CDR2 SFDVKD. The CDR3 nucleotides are TGTGCCACCGGGACCCCCTACACCGGGGAGCTGTTTTTT. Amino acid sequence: CATGTPYTGELFF.

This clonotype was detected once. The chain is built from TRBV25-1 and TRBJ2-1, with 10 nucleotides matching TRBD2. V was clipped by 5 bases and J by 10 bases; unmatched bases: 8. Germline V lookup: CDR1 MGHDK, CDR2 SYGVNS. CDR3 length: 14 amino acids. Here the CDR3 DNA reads TGTGCCAGCAGTCCAAACGGACTAGCGGAGGAGCAGTTCTTC. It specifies CASSPNGLAEEQFF.

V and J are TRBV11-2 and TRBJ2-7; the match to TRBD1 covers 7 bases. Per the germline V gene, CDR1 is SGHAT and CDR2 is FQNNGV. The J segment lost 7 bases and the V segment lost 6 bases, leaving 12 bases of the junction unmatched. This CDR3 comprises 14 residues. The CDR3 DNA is TGTGCCAGCAGAGTCGGCAGGGGGTACGTGGAGCAGTACTTC. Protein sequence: CASRVGRGYVEQYF. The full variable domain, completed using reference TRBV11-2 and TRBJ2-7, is EAGVAQSPRYKIIEKRQSVAFWCNPISGHATLYWYQQILGQGPKLLIQFQNNGVVDDSQLPKDRFSAERLKGVDSTLKIQPAKLEDSAVYLCASRVGRGYVEQYFGPGTRLTVT.

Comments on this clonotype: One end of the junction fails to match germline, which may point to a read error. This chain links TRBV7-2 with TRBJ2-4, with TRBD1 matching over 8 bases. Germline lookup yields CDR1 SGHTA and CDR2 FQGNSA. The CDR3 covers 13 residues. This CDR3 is CASSLRQGLRSHF. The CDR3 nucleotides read TGTGCCAGCAGCTTAAGACAGGGGTTGAGGAGTCACTTC.

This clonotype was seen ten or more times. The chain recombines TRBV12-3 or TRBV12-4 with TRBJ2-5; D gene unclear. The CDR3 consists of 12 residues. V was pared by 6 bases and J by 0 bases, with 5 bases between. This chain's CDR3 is CASRGNQETQYF. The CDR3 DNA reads TGTGCCAGCAGAGGTAACCAAGAGACCCAGTACTTC.